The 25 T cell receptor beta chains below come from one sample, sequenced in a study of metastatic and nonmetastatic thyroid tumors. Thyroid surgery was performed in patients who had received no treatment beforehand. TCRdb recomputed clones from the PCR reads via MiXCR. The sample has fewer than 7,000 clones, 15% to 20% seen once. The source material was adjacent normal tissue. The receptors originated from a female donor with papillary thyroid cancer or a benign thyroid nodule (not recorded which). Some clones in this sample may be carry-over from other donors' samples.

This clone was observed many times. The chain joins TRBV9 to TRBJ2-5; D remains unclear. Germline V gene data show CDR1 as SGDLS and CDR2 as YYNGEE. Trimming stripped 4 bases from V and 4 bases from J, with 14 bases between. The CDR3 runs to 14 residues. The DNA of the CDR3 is TGTGCCAGCAGCAAGCGTTCGACCGGAGAGACCCAGTACTTC. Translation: CASSKRSTGETQYF.

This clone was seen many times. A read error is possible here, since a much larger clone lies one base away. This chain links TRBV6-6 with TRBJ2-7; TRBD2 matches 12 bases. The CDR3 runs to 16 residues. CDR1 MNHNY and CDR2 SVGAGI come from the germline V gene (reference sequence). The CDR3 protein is CASSYSRLAGAYEQYF. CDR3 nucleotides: TGTGCTAGCAGTTACTCACGACTAGCGGGGGCCTACGAGCAGTACTTC.

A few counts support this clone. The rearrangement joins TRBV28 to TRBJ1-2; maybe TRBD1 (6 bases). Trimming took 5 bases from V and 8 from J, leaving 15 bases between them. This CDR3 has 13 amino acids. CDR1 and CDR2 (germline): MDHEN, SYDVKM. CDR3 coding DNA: TGTGCCAGCAGTCCTCGGGACAATTCAGGCTACACCTTC. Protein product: CASSPRDNSGYTF.

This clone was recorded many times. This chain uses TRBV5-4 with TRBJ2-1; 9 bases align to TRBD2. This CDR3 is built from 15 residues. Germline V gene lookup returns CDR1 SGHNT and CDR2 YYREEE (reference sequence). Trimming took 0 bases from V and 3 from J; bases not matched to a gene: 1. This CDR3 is CASSLDSGGYNEQFF. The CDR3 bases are TGTGCCAGCAGCTTGGATAGCGGGGGCTACAATGAGCAGTTCTTC.

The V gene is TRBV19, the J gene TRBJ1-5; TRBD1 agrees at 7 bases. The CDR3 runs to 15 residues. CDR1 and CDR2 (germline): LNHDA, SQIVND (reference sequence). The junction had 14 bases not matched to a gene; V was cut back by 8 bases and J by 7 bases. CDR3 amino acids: CASRLQGPIGQPQHF. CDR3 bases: TGTGCCAGTCGCTTACAGGGGCCGATAGGACAGCCCCAGCATTTT.

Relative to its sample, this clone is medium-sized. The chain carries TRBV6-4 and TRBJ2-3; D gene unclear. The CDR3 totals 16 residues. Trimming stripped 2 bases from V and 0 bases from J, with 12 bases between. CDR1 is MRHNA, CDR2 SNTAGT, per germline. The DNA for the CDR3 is TGTGCCAGCAGTGACCGTCCGGGCAGGAGCACAGATACGCAGTATTTT. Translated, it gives CASSDRPGRSTDTQYF.

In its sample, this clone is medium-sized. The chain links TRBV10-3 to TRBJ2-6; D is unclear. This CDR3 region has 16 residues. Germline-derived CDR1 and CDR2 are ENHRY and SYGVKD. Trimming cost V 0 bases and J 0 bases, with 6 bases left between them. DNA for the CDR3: TGTGCCATCAGTGAGTCGCGGCACTCTGGGGCCAACGTCCTGACTTTC. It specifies CAISESRHSGANVLTF.

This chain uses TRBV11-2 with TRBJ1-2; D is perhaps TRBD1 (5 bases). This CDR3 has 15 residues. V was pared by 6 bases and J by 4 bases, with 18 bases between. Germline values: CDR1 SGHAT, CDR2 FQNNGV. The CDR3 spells CASSSSSGGGYGYTF. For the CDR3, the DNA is TGTGCCAGCAGTTCCTCAAGCGGGGGGGGCTATGGCTACACCTTC.

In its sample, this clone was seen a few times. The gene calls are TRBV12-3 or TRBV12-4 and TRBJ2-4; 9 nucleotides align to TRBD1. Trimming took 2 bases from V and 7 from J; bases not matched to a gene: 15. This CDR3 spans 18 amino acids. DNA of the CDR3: TGTGCCAGCAGTTTACAGGGACAGGGTCTTTATCAAGGGAACATTCAGTACTTC. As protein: CASSLQGQGLYQGNIQYF.

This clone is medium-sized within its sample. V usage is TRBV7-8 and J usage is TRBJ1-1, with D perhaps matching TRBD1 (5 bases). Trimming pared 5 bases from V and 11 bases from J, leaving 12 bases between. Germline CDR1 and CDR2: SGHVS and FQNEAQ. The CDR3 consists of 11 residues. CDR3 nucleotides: TGTGCCAGCAGCCCAGGGTTACTGGCTTTCTTT. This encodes CASSPGLLAFF.

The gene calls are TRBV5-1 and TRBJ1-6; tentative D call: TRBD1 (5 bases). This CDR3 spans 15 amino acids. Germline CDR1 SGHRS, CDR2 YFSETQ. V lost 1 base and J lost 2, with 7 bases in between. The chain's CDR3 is CASSLQGPYNSPLHF. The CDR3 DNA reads TGCGCCAGCAGCTTGCAGGGACCCTATAATTCACCCCTCCACTTT.

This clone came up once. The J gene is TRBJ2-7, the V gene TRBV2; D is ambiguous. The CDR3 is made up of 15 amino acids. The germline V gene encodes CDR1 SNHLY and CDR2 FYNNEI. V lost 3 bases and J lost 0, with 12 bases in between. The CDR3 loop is CASSEFLGHSYEQYV. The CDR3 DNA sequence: TGTGCCAGCAGTGAGTTTTTGGGTCACTCCTACGAGCAGTACGTC.

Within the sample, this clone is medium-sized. CDR3 DNA sequence: TGTGCCAGCAGCTTAGAGGGGGAAGCTTTCTTT. Translation: CASSLEGEAFF. The chain links TRBV7-2 to TRBJ1-1; TRBD1 might be the D (5 bases). V was shortened by 1 base and J by 8 bases, with 5 bases between the two germline ends. Germline V CDR1 and CDR2: SGHTA, FQGNSA. The CDR3 extends over 11 amino acids.

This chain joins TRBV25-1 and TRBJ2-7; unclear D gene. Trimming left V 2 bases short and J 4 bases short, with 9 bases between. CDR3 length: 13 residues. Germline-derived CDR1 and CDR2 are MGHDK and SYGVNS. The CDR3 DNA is TGTGCCAGCAGTGAAACGCTACGATACGAGCAGTACTTC. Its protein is CASSETLRYEQYF.

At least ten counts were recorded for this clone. CDR3 sequence reads: CASSRVGETQYF. DNA for the CDR3: TGTGCCAGCAGCCGAGTTGGGGAGACCCAGTACTTC. The chain recombines TRBV5-4 with TRBJ2-5; no reliable D call. V was shortened by 4 bases and J by 5 bases, with 9 bases between the two germline ends. Germline CDR1 and CDR2: SGHNT and YYREEE (reference sequence). The CDR3 has 12 residues.

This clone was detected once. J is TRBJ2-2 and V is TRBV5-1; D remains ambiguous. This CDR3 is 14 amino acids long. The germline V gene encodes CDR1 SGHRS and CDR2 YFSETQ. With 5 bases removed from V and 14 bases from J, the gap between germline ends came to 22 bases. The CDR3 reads CASSPALNTGHLFF. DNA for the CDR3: TGCGCCAGCAGTCCAGCCCTTAACACCGGGCATCTGTTTTTT.

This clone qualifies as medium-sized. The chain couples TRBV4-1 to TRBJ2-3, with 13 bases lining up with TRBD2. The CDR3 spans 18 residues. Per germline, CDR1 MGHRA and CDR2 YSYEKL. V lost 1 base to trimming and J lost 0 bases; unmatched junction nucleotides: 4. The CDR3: CASSQARLAGGSTDTQYF. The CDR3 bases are TGCGCCAGCAGCCAAGCCCGACTAGCGGGGGGTAGCACAGATACGCAGTATTTT.

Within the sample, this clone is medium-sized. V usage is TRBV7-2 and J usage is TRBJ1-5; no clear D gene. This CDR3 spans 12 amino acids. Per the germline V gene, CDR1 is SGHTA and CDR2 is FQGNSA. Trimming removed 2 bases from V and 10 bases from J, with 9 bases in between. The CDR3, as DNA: TGTGCCAGCAGCTTAAACTCGGATCCCCAGCATTTT. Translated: CASSLNSDPQHF.

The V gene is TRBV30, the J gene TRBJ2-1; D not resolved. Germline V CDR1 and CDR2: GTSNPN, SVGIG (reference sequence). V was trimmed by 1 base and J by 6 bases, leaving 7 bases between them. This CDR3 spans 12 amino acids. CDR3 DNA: TGTGCCTGGAGTGGGCTCTTCAATGAGCAGTTCTTC. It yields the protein CAWSGLFNEQFF.

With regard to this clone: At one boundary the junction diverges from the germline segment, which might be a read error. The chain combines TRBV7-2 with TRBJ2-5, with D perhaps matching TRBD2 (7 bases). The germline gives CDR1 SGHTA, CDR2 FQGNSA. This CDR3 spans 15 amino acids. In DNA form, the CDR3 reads TGTGCCAGCATCCTAGCGATTGGGGAGGGGGAGACCCAGTACTTT. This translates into CASILAIGEGETQYF.

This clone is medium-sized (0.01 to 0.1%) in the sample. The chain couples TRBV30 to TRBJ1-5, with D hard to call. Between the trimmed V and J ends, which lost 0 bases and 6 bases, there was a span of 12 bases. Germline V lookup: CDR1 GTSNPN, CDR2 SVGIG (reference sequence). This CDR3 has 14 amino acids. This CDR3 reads CAWSVGMGGQPQHF. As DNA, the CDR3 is TGTGCCTGGAGTGTGGGAATGGGAGGTCAGCCCCAGCATTTT.

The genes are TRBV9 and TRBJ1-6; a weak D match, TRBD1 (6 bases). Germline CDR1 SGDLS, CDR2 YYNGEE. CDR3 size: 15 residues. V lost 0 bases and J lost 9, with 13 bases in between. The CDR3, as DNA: TGTGCCAGCAGCGTAGGTAGGGGGGGCGCTTCACCCCTCCACTTT. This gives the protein CASSVGRGGASPLHF.

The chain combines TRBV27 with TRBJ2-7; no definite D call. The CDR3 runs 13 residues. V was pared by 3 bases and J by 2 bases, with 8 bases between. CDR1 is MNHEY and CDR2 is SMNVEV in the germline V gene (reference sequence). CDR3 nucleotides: TGTGCCAGCAGTTTTTTCCCAACCTACGAGCAGTACTTC. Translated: CASSFFPTYEQYF.

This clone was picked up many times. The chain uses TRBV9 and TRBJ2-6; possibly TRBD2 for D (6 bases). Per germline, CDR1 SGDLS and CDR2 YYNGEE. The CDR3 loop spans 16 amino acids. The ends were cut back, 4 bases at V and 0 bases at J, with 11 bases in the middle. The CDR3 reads CASSRDGSSGANVLTF. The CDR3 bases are TGTGCCAGCAGCCGGGACGGGAGCTCTGGGGCCAACGTCCTGACTTTC.

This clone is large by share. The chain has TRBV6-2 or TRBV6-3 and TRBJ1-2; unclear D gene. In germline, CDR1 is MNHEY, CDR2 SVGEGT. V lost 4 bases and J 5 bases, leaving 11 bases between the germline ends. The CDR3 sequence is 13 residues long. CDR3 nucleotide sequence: TGTGCCAGCAGTTTGCAGGAGTTTTATGGCTACACCTTC. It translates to CASSLQEFYGYTF.